The 17 T cell receptor beta chains below were found in one sample sequenced in a study of cytomegalovirus exposure and HLA in healthy donors. PCR amplification relied on 60 Vbeta primers (plus 13 Jbeta primers). Assay used: immunoSEQ multiplex PCR; TCRdb lists only in-frame clones, some missing. This sample has over 120,000 clones; around 74% occur once, and the top ten carry 4.3%. The sequenced material came from PBMCs. All receptors come from a man aged 18 to 30 in good health and CMV-seropositive.

The rearrangement joins TRBV28 to TRBJ1-1; no firm D call. The CDR3 covers 14 residues. Per germline, CDR1 MDHEN and CDR2 SYDVKM. V lost 6 bases to trimming and J lost 8 bases, with 19 bases between them. The CDR3 region is CASRTDGGFGEAFF. DNA of the CDR3: TGTGCCAGCAGGACCGACGGAGGGTTTGGGGAAGCTTTCTTT.

This chain links TRBV28 with TRBJ1-5; 7 bases align to TRBD1. This CDR3 spans 16 amino acids. Trimming took 5 bases from V and 6 from J; bases not matched to a gene: 13. CDR1 MDHEN and CDR2 SYDVKM come from the germline V gene. Here the CDR3 DNA reads TGTGCCAGCAGTACTTTGACAGGGAGTTTATTTCAGCCCCAGCATTTT. Protein sequence: CASSTLTGSLFQPQHF.

The chain has TRBV5-4 and TRBJ2-2, with no clear D. V was clipped by 0 bases and J by 6 bases, with 15 bases between them. Germline V CDR1 and CDR2: SGHNT, YYREEE (reference sequence). CDR3 length equals 16 residues. The CDR3 reads CASSLGSRRSSGELFF. CDR3 coding DNA: TGTGCCAGCAGCTTGGGGTCCCGGCGGTCGTCCGGGGAGCTGTTTTTT.

The rearrangement joins TRBV19 to TRBJ1-1; D is undetermined. This CDR3 has 13 amino acids. Germline-derived CDR1 and CDR2 are LNHDA and SQIVND (reference sequence). V lost 3 bases to trimming and J lost 7 bases, with 12 bases between them. The CDR3 coding sequence is TGTGCCAGTAGTATCGGCGGCACGGGTGAAGCTTTCTTT. Its translation is CASSIGGTGEAFF.

This clone was found a few times. The chain couples TRBV28 to TRBJ1-4; 9 bases align to TRBD1. Germline V gene data show CDR1 as MDHEN and CDR2 as SYDVKM. This CDR3 has 14 residues. The V gene end was trimmed by 6 bases and the J gene end by 7 bases; junction bases not matched to a gene: 6. The CDR3 here is CASRQGTGPEKLFF. The CDR3 DNA reads as TGTGCCAGCAGACAGGGGACAGGGCCTGAAAAACTGTTTTTT. Complete variable domain (other parts from reference TRBV28 and TRBJ1-4): DVKVTQSSRYLVKRTGEKVFLECVQDMDHENMFWYRQDPGLGLRLIYFSYDVKMKEKGDIPEGYSVSREKKERFSLILESASTNQTSMYLCASRQGTGPEKLFFGSGTQLSVL.

The rearrangement joins TRBV7-2 to TRBJ2-2; 8 bases align to TRBD1. The CDR3 covers 15 residues. V lost 2 bases, J lost 6 bases, and 5 bases stayed unmatched. Germline V lookup: CDR1 SGHTA, CDR2 FQGNSA. The CDR3, as DNA: TGTGCCAGCAGCTTAAACAGGGGGTGGGCCGGGGAGCTGTTTTTT. Protein: CASSLNRGWAGELFF.

V is TRBV18 and J is TRBJ2-7; D gene ambiguous. The CDR3 loop spans 14 amino acids. V was cut by 2 bases and J by 1 base, with 9 bases left in between. CDR1 is KGHSH, CDR2 LQKENI, per germline. CDR3 DNA sequence: TGTGCCAGCTCACCAAGGTCGGGTTCCTACGAGCAGTACTTC. Its translation: CASSPRSGSYEQYF.

This clone has a handful of counts. This chain connects TRBV27 to TRBJ1-4; TRBD1 agrees at 7 bases. The germline CDR1 and CDR2 sequences are MNHEY and SMNVEV (reference sequence). Trimming cost V 5 bases and J 8 bases; bases outside gene matches: 5. CDR3 length: 13 amino acids. The CDR3 bases are TGTGCCAGCAGTCTGGGACAGCTCGAAAAACTGTTTTTT. Translation: CASSLGQLEKLFF.

The chain couples TRBV29-1 to TRBJ2-5; TRBD2 is a possible D gene (6 bases). The V gene's germline CDR1 is SQVTM and CDR2 ANQGSEA. This CDR3 has 16 residues. V lost 3 bases to trimming and J lost 2 bases, with 19 bases between them. CDR3 in amino acids: CSVEGRTGRGQETQYF. The CDR3 region has the DNA TGCAGCGTTGAGGGCCGGACGGGGCGGGGACAAGAGACCCAGTACTTC.

The chain combines TRBV4-1 with TRBJ2-7; D possibly corresponds to TRBD2 (6 bases). CDR3 length: 15 residues. V was shortened by 3 bases and J by 3 bases, with 15 bases between the two germline ends. Per germline, CDR1 MGHRA and CDR2 YSYEKL. Here the CDR3 reads CASSHPTGAGYEQYF. In nucleotides, the CDR3 is TGCGCCAGCAGCCATCCGACGGGAGCGGGCTACGAGCAGTACTTC.

The rearrangement links TRBV28 to TRBJ1-1; D might be TRBD1 (6 bases). Germline V gene sequence: CDR1 MDHEN, CDR2 SYDVKM. This CDR3 contains 15 residues. The ends were cut back, 8 bases at V and 5 bases at J, with 21 bases in the middle. The CDR3 bases are TGTGCCAGCCGCCTTAGCGGGGGCGCGGCAACTGAAGCTTTCTTT. Amino acid sequence: CASRLSGGAATEAFF.

This chain uses TRBV6-1 with TRBJ2-7; a weak D match, TRBD1 (5 bases). CDR1 and CDR2 from the germline V gene are MNHNS and SASEGT. This CDR3 contains 11 residues. Trimming left V 8 bases short and J 4 bases short, with 9 bases between. CDR3 DNA sequence: TGTGCCAGCGGACATCAGTACGAGCAGTACTTC. Its protein product is CASGHQYEQYF.

The gene calls are TRBV28 and TRBJ1-3; TRBD1 agrees at 7 bases. J was trimmed by 0 bases and V by 3 bases; bases with no gene match: 5. The CDR3 covers 16 residues. Germline V lookup: CDR1 MDHEN, CDR2 SYDVKM. CDR3 bases: TGTGCCAGCAGTTTTATAGGGGGCAACTCTGGAAACACCATATATTTT. Translation gives CASSFIGGNSGNTIYF.

The chain employs TRBV4-2 and TRBJ1-2, with no clear D. CDR3 length: 14 amino acids. CDR1 and CDR2 (germline): LGHNA, YNFKEQ. V was shortened by 6 bases and J by 2 bases, with 13 bases between the two germline ends. The CDR3 nucleotides are TGTGCCAGCAGGAACCGGGAGTCCAACTATGGCTACACCTTC. Amino acids: CASRNRESNYGYTF.

This chain links TRBV9 with TRBJ2-7, with a weak D call TRBD1 (6 bases). V lost 0 bases and J 6 bases, leaving 13 bases between the germline ends. The CDR3 spans 14 residues. Germline assignment: CDR1 SGDLS and CDR2 YYNGEE. CDR3 sequence: CASSVGQARTEQYF. The CDR3 nucleotides read TGTGCCAGCAGCGTAGGACAGGCTCGGACCGAGCAGTACTTC.

The V and J genes are TRBV5-6 and TRBJ1-4; 7 bases line up with TRBD1. The CDR3 has 15 amino acids. J gave up 8 bases and V 4 bases, and 11 bases lay outside the gene matches. CDR1 and CDR2 (germline): SGHDT, YYEEEE. This chain's CDR3 is CASSPTGQSPEKLFF. DNA of the CDR3: TGTGCCAGCAGCCCGACGGGACAGTCCCCAGAAAAACTGTTTTTT. The variable domain in full, with the rest retrieved from reference TRBV5-6 and TRBJ1-4, is DAGVTQSPTHLIKTRGQQVTLRCSPKSGHDTVSWYQQALGQGPQFIFQYYEEEERQRGNFPDRFSGHQFPNYSSELNVNALLLGDSALYLCASSPTGQSPEKLFFGSGTQLSVL.

V is TRBV5-1 and J is TRBJ2-1; 9 bases align to TRBD2. CDR3 size: 15 residues. Germline assignment: CDR1 SGHRS and CDR2 YFSETQ. The V gene end was trimmed by 3 bases and the J gene end by 7 bases; junction bases not matched to a gene: 8. The CDR3 reads CASSSGLARMNEQFF. The CDR3 DNA reads TGCGCCAGCAGCTCTGGACTAGCGAGGATGAATGAGCAGTTCTTC.